The rows below give T cell receptor beta chains drawn from one sample of a study of shared clonotypes between healthy human individuals. The method was immunoSEQ multiplex PCR; TCRdb's version includes in-frame clones alone and lacks a portion of them. The sample has 450,000 to 500,000 clones; approximately 81% are singletons. Sequencing used PBMCs. Every receptor here comes from a woman in her thirties or forties in good health. Some clones in this sample may be carry-over from other donors' samples. The CDR3 runs from the conserved cysteine through the conserved F or W. D genes are given only for firm matches. Clone size is not always given. Where it is, it says once, few, many or a class for expanded clones.

V: TRBV29-1; D: -; size: -; J: TRBJ2-7; DNA: TGCAGCGTTGATGGGGTAAGTGGAGACAACGAGCAGTACTTC; CDR3: CSVDGVSGDNEQYF
V: TRBV11-1; D: -; size: -; J: TRBJ2-3; DNA: TGTGCCAGCAGCTTGGGACTTAACACAGATACGCAGTATTTT; CDR3: CASSLGLNTDTQYF
V: TRBV18; D: TRBD2; size: -; J: TRBJ2-7; DNA: TGTGCTAGCTCACCCACCAGGACGGGGGGGACCGAGCAGTACTTC; CDR3: CASSPTRTGGTEQYF
V: TRBV28; D: -; size: -; J: TRBJ2-1; DNA: TGTGCCAGCAGTTTATGGAACTATACTTCCTACAATGAGCAGTTCTTC; CDR3: CASSLWNYTSYNEQFF
V: TRBV7-8; D: TRBD1; size: -; J: TRBJ2-3; DNA: TGTGCCAGCAGCTCTATTGACAGGGGTCCCCCCCCAGATACGCAGTATTTT; CDR3: CASSSIDRGPPPDTQYF
V: TRBV7-9; D: TRBD2; size: -; J: TRBJ2-7; DNA: TGTGCCAGCAGCTTAGCGCCCGGTGGAAGCGGGAGCGGTTGGCAGTACTTC; CDR3: CASSLAPGGSGSGWQYF
V: TRBV5-1; D: TRBD1; size: -; J: TRBJ2-7; DNA: TGCGCCAGCAGGAGGGGACAGGGAAGGTACGAGCAGTACTTC; CDR3: CASRRGQGRYEQYF
V: TRBV29-1; D: -; size: -; J: TRBJ1-1; DNA: TGCAGCGTTGAAGATCTGGCAGGCCCCATGAACACTGAAGCTTTCTTT; CDR3: CSVEDLAGPMNTEAFF
V: TRBV9; D: -; size: -; J: TRBJ2-5; DNA: TGTGCCAGCAGCGTTTTCGGAGAAGAGACCCAGTACTTC; CDR3: CASSVFGEETQYF
V: TRBV2; D: -; size: -; J: TRBJ2-7; DNA: TGTGCCAGCAGCCAGTTCGACGAGCAGTACTTC; CDR3: CASSQFDEQYF
V: TRBV28; D: -; size: -; J: TRBJ1-2; DNA: TGTGCCAGCAGTTTGGGGGGGGCAGACTTATATGGCTACACCTTC; CDR3: CASSLGGADLYGYTF
V: TRBV2; D: -; size: -; J: TRBJ2-7; DNA: TGTGCCAGCAGTGACCGGGGTTACGAGCAGTACTTC; CDR3: CASSDRGYEQYF
V: TRBV10-3; D: -; size: -; J: TRBJ2-2; DNA: TGTGCCATCAGTGGGGGAGCGGATGAGGAGCTGTTTTTT; CDR3: CAISGGADEELFF
V: TRBV29-1; D: -; size: -; J: TRBJ2-1; DNA: TGCAGCGGAATTCGGACCTACAATGAGCAGTTCTTC; CDR3: CSGIRTYNEQFF
V: TRBV19; D: -; size: -; J: TRBJ1-2; DNA: TGTGCCAGTAGTAGACGGGGACACCCGGCTAACTATGGCTACACCTTC; CDR3: CASSRRGHPANYGYTF
V: TRBV29-1; D: TRBD1; size: -; J: TRBJ1-4; DNA: TGCAGCGTTGGGGACAGGGTTGAAAAACTGTTTTTT; CDR3: CSVGDRVEKLFF
V: TRBV7-9; D: -; size: -; J: TRBJ2-7; DNA: TGTGCCAGCAGCCGCATGAACGATGGAAGCTCCTACGAGCAGTACTTC; CDR3: CASSRMNDGSSYEQYF
V: TRBV13; D: TRBD2; size: -; J: TRBJ2-1; DNA: TGTGCCAGCGGTGGGGGACTAGCGCGTTACAATGAGCAGTTCTTC; CDR3: CASGGGLARYNEQFF
V: TRBV7-6; D: -; size: -; J: TRBJ2-3; DNA: TGTGCCAGCAGCTCCTCCCTTACCAGTTTCACAGATACGCAGTATTTT; CDR3: CASSSSLTSFTDTQYF
V: TRBV19; D: TRBD1; size: -; J: TRBJ1-2; DNA: TGTGCCAGTAGTAGCGGACAGGGGGCTAACTATGGCTACACCTTC; CDR3: CASSSGQGANYGYTF
V: TRBV7-6; D: -; size: -; J: TRBJ1-5; DNA: TGTGCCAGCAGCGGGAGGACGGCGGGAGGGCCCCAGCATTTT; CDR3: CASSGRTAGGPQHF
V: TRBV6-6; D: TRBD1; size: -; J: TRBJ1-1; DNA: TGTGCCAGCAGTTACTCCGGGACAGTGAACACTGAAGCTTTCTTT; CDR3: CASSYSGTVNTEAFF
V: TRBV5-1; D: -; size: -; J: TRBJ2-2; DNA: TGCGCCAGCAGCGCCACTAGGGGGACCGGGGAGCTGTTTTTT; CDR3: CASSATRGTGELFF
V: TRBV29-1; D: TRBD2; size: few; J: TRBJ2-1; DNA: TGCAGCGTTGGTGGGACTAGCGGGAGTATGGAGCAGTTCTTC; CDR3: CSVGGTSGSMEQFF
V: TRBV6-4; D: -; size: once; J: TRBJ2-2; DNA: TGTGCCAGCAGTGACTCAAGCGGAAACACCGGGGAGCTGTTTTTT; CDR3: CASSDSSGNTGELFF
V: TRBV5-1; D: -; size: -; J: TRBJ2-2; DNA: TGCGCCAGCAGCTTGGTCTGGCTTCCCACCGGGGAGCTGTTTTTT; CDR3: CASSLVWLPTGELFF
V: TRBV9; D: TRBD2; size: -; J: TRBJ2-1; DNA: TGTGCCAGCAGCGCAAGACTAGCGGCCGGTTACAATGAGCAGTTCTTC; CDR3: CASSARLAAGYNEQFF
V: TRBV25-1; D: -; size: -; J: TRBJ1-2; DNA: TGTGCCAGCAGTGAACCTCGGGCAGGGCATGGCTACACCTTC; CDR3: CASSEPRAGHGYTF
V: TRBV28; D: -; size: -; J: TRBJ2-3; DNA: TGTGCCAGCAGTGACTCCGCTAGCACAGATACGCAGTATTTT; CDR3: CASSDSASTDTQYF
V: TRBV15; D: TRBD2; size: -; J: TRBJ2-1; DNA: TGTGCCACCAGCAGAGAGGCGGTGACTAGCGGAGGGGGGCGGTTCTTC; CDR3: CATSREAVTSGGGRFF
V: TRBV10-3; D: -; size: few; J: TRBJ1-1; DNA: TGTGCCATCAGTGGGGCAGACATGAACACTGAAGCTTTCTTT; CDR3: CAISGADMNTEAFF
V: TRBV6-1; D: TRBD1; size: -; J: TRBJ1-1; DNA: TGTGCCAGCCCACAGGGGCTTTACACTGAAGCTTTCTTT; CDR3: CASPQGLYTEAFF
V: TRBV4-2; D: TRBD2; size: -; J: TRBJ2-7; DNA: TGTGCCAGCAGCCAAGACCTGGGACTAGCGGTTCACTACGAGCAGTACTTC; CDR3: CASSQDLGLAVHYEQYF
V: TRBV27; D: -; size: once; J: TRBJ1-1; DNA: TGTGCCAGCAGTTTTTGGAGGGACACTGAAGCTTTCTTT; CDR3: CASSFWRDTEAFF
V: TRBV9; D: -; size: many; J: TRBJ2-2; DNA: TGTGCCAGCTCCATCCGGATAGCAGGCGCCGGGGAGCTGTTTTTT; CDR3: CASSIRIAGAGELFF
V: TRBV5-8; D: TRBD1; size: -; J: TRBJ1-5; DNA: TGTGCCAGCAGTTATTACAGGGGGATCTTCAGCAATCAGCCCCAGCATTTT; CDR3: CASSYYRGIFSNQPQHF
V: TRBV25-1; D: -; size: -; J: TRBJ2-7; DNA: TGTGCCAGCAGTGACCCCAGGACGGCAGGCGGCTACGAGCAGTACTTC; CDR3: CASSDPRTAGGYEQYF
V: TRBV11-2; D: -; size: few; J: TRBJ2-5; DNA: TGTGCCAGCACTTCGATAGGGGGTTCGGAGACCCAGTACTTC; CDR3: CASTSIGGSETQYF
V: TRBV19; D: TRBD2; size: -; J: TRBJ2-3; DNA: TGTGCCAGTAGTCCTCCTCGGCTAGCGGGAGGGCCGGATTATACGCAGTATTTT; CDR3: CASSPPRLAGGPDYTQYF
V: TRBV9; D: -; size: -; J: TRBJ1-5; DNA: TGTGCCAGCAGCGTAGACGGTAGCAATCAGCCCCAGCATTTT; CDR3: CASSVDGSNQPQHF
V: TRBV7-9; D: TRBD1; size: -; J: TRBJ2-1; DNA: TGTGCCAGCAGCTCCGGACAGGGTGGGGGTGAGCAGTTCTTC; CDR3: CASSSGQGGGEQFF
V: TRBV11-1; D: -; size: -; J: TRBJ2-1; DNA: TGTGCCAGCAGCCAGGGGGGCTGGCCTAGGAGCTCCTACAATGAGCAGTTCTTC; CDR3: CASSQGGWPRSSYNEQFF
V: TRBV13; D: TRBD2; size: -; J: TRBJ2-7; DNA: TGTGCCAGCAGCACTAGCGGAGCTACTTTCGAGCAGTACTTC; CDR3: CASSTSGATFEQYF
V: TRBV28; D: -; size: -; J: TRBJ2-4; DNA: TGTGCCAGCAGTCCAAGAACAGGGCTCGGAAACATTCAGTACTTC; CDR3: CASSPRTGLGNIQYF
V: TRBV28; D: TRBD2; size: once; J: TRBJ2-7; DNA: TGTGCCAGCAGTAATGGGCTAGCGGGCGGGAAGTACTTC; CDR3: CASSNGLAGGKYF
V: TRBV19; D: -; size: -; J: TRBJ1-5; DNA: TGTGCCAGTAGTGGGAGCAAGGGCAATCAGCCCCAGCATTTT; CDR3: CASSGSKGNQPQHF
V: TRBV5-4; D: -; size: -; J: TRBJ2-6; DNA: TGTGCCAGCAGCTTGGCGGCCAACTCTGGGGCCAACGTCCTGACTTTC; CDR3: CASSLAANSGANVLTF
V: TRBV7-2; D: TRBD2; size: -; J: TRBJ2-3; DNA: TGTGCCAGCAGCTCTCCTGGCGGGAGGAGACGGGATACGCAGTATTTT; CDR3: CASSSPGGRRRDTQYF